This TCR beta chain stems from a study of blood T cell repertoires in COVID-19. Across the whole study: Samples of COVID-19 (acute and convalescent) were obtained from the United States, Italy and Spain. T cells, B-cell-depleted T cells, or PBMCs supplied cDNA or gDNA.

As for this clone: Mismatch with germline at one junction end may stem from a read error.

The CDR3 spans 12 residues. Germline lookup yields CDR1 MGHRA and CDR2 YSYEKL. Authors' methods: How many nucleated cells were present was estimated from reference gene primer amplification. The assay was immunoSEQ multiplex PCR, and TCRdb's table has in-frame clones only and misses some. V and J calls and clone size are given by that table; D and trimming were obtained from the DNA. The table records under 500,000 clones, around 89% of them present only once. What was sequenced was peripheral blood. This TCR came from a woman in her twenties or thirties with acute or convalescent COVID-19. This sequence joins TRBV4-1 and TRBJ1-2, with TRBD1 as a possible D gene (5 bases). CDR3 coding DNA: TGCGCCCGCAGCCGCCGGGGGGTTGGCTACACCTTC. This codes for CARSRRGVGYTF.